The 25 T cell receptor beta chains in this list originate from one sample, sequenced in a study of cytomegalovirus exposure and HLA in healthy donors. In the PCR, 60 Vbeta and 13 Jbeta primers were used. Generated by immunoSEQ multiplex PCR, the TCRdb table keeps only in-frame clones and is missing some. The sample holds about 160,000 clones; more than 70% are singletons and the top ten take 1.5%. Sample: PBMCs. Receptors were obtained from a male donor in good health and CMV-seronegative.

V usage is TRBV18 and J usage is TRBJ2-2, with D perhaps matching TRBD1 (5 bases). The CDR3 contains 16 residues. Trimming left V 3 bases short and J 2 bases short, with 13 bases between. Germline V CDR1 and CDR2: KGHSH, LQKENI. The CDR3 sequence: CASSPSGHINTGELFF. In DNA, the CDR3 is TGTGCCAGCTCACCTTCAGGACACATAAACACCGGGGAGCTGTTTTTT.

The chain joins TRBV27 to TRBJ2-3; possibly TRBD1 for D (6 bases). The CDR3 length is 15 residues. With 2 bases removed from V and 1 base from J, the gap between germline ends came to 10 bases. CDR1 is MNHEY, CDR2 SMNVEV, per germline (reference sequence). The CDR3: CASSLMGHRTDTQYF. Written as DNA, the CDR3 is TGTGCCAGCAGTTTAATGGGACACCGCACAGATACGCAGTATTTT.

The chain combines TRBV7-8 with TRBJ2-7; 11 nucleotides line up with TRBD2. CDR3 length: 15 amino acids. Trimming removed 4 bases from V and 2 bases from J; junction bases left unmatched: 4. Per the germline V gene, CDR1 is SGHVS and CDR2 is FQNEAQ. CDR3 in amino acids: CASSYLAGGTYEQYF. The DNA for the CDR3 is TGTGCCAGCAGCTACCTAGCGGGGGGAACCTACGAGCAGTACTTC.

This chain's CDR3 is CASSIYGLIPLNYGYTF. DNA of the CDR3: TGTGCCAGTAGTATATACGGACTGATACCGCTTAACTATGGCTACACCTTC. V usage is TRBV19 and J usage is TRBJ1-2; unclear D gene. The V and J ends lost 2 bases and 1 base respectively, with 17 bases between them. Germline values: CDR1 LNHDA, CDR2 SQIVND (reference sequence). This CDR3 has 17 residues.

This chain links TRBV4-1 with TRBJ2-1; 8 positions match TRBD2. The CDR3 covers 17 residues. The germline gives CDR1 MGHRA, CDR2 YSYEKL. Trimming took 0 bases from V and 7 from J; bases not matched to a gene: 11. CDR3 DNA: TGCGCCAGCAGCCAAGAGGCCCAGCGGGAGTTCGGTAATGAGCAGTTCTTC. Translation: CASSQEAQREFGNEQFF.

The chain is built from TRBV11-2 and TRBJ2-7; 7 positions agree with TRBD1. Looked up from germline, CDR1 is SGHAT and CDR2 is FQNNGV. After removal of 4 bases from V and 5 bases from J, the junction contained 8 bases not matched to a gene. CDR3 size: 14 residues. CDR3 coding DNA: TGTGCCAGCAGCTCGCTACAGGGGAACAACGAGCAGTACTTC. Translating gives CASSSLQGNNEQYF. Together with reference TRBV11-2 and TRBJ2-7, the CDR3 gives the full variable domain: EAGVAQSPRYKIIEKRQSVAFWCNPISGHATLYWYQQILGQGPKLLIQFQNNGVVDDSQLPKDRFSAERLKGVDSTLKIQPAKLEDSAVYLCASSSLQGNNEQYFGPGTRLTVT.

This chain connects TRBV7-3 to TRBJ1-3; D is possibly TRBD1 (6 bases). Germline CDR1 SGHTA, CDR2 FQGTGA. This CDR3 has 16 residues. V gave up 5 bases and J gave up 8 bases, with 22 bases separating them. The DNA for the CDR3 is TGTGCCAGCAGCCGAACCCCGGGGGGCTCGGGCGACACCATATATTTT. This codes for CASSRTPGGSGDTIYF.

V usage is TRBV6-4 and J usage is TRBJ2-1; the match to TRBD2 covers 9 bases. With 3 bases clipped from V and 0 bases from J, the junction kept 3 bases outside the gene matches. CDR1 is MRHNA and CDR2 is SNTAGT in the germline V gene. The CDR3 runs to 16 residues. CDR3 DNA: TGTGCCAGCAGTGAGGGGACTAGCCACTCCTACAATGAGCAGTTCTTC. This encodes CASSEGTSHSYNEQFF.

The V and J genes are TRBV6-1 and TRBJ2-4, with 13 bases matching TRBD2. CDR3 length: 15 amino acids. V lost 6 bases and J lost 4; bases outside the gene matches: 3. Per germline, CDR1 MNHNS and CDR2 SASEGT. CDR3 in amino acids: CASRGTSGNKNIQYF. CDR3 coding DNA: TGTGCCAGCAGAGGGACTAGCGGGAATAAAAACATTCAGTACTTC.

The CDR3: CASSDTGTGRYEQYF. The DNA of the CDR3 is TGTGCCAGCAGCGACACCGGGACAGGGAGGTACGAGCAGTACTTC. This rearrangement joins TRBV11-2 to TRBJ2-7; 9 bases are shared with TRBD1. The CDR3 spans 15 residues. V shed 5 bases and J 4 bases; nucleotides not matched to a gene: 9. Germline loops: CDR1 SGHAT, CDR2 FQNNGV.

The chain is built from TRBV28 and TRBJ2-7, with a weak D call TRBD2 (6 bases). The CDR3 runs 15 residues. CDR1 is MDHEN and CDR2 is SYDVKM in the germline V gene. V lost 6 bases and J 3 bases, leaving 18 bases between the germline ends. The CDR3: CASSRGTLGLYEQYF. DNA of the CDR3: TGTGCCAGCAGCCGCGGGACCCTGGGGCTCTACGAGCAGTACTTC.

This chain joins TRBV7-2 and TRBJ2-3; D might be TRBD2 (5 bases). The length of the CDR3 is 16 residues. CDR1 and CDR2 from the germline V gene are SGHTA and FQGNSA. The V end was cut by 5 bases, the J end by 1 base, with 16 bases between. CDR3 sequence (DNA): TGTGCCAGCAGCCCACCGCGGGCATGGGGCACAGATACGCAGTATTTT. Amino acid sequence: CASSPPRAWGTDTQYF. Looking up the rest from reference TRBV7-2 and TRBJ2-3 gives the full variable domain: GAGVSQSPSNKVTEKGKDVELRCDPISGHTALYWYRQSLGQGLEFLIYFQGNSAPDKSGLPSDRFSAERTGGSVSTLTIQRTQQEDSAVYLCASSPPRAWGTDTQYFGPGTRLTVL.

The chain carries TRBV6-6 and TRBJ1-5; TRBD1 agrees at 9 bases. CDR1 is MNHNY, CDR2 SVGAGI, per germline (reference sequence). The CDR3 runs 16 residues. J gave up 6 bases and V 6 bases, and 12 bases lay outside the gene matches. CDR3: CASRTGGESVFQPQHF. In DNA form, the CDR3 reads TGTGCCAGCAGAACAGGGGGCGAGAGTGTATTTCAGCCCCAGCATTTT.

V gene TRBV30 combines with J gene TRBJ2-1, with 8 positions matching TRBD1. J gave up 3 bases and V 0 bases, and 10 bases lay outside the gene matches. CDR3 length: 17 amino acids. Germline-derived CDR1 and CDR2 are GTSNPN and SVGIG (reference sequence). CDR3 amino acids: CAWSVSRTGRVYNEQFF. Written as DNA, the CDR3 is TGTGCCTGGAGTGTAAGCCGGACAGGGCGAGTCTACAATGAGCAGTTCTTC.

The rearrangement uses TRBV18 and TRBJ1-1; D is perhaps TRBD1 (5 bases). The CDR3 runs to 14 residues. From germline, CDR1 is KGHSH and CDR2 LQKENI. Deletions cut 4 bases from V and 1 base from J, with 10 bases between. This chain's CDR3 is CASSQDRQNTEAFF. For the CDR3, the DNA is TGTGCCAGCTCACAAGACAGACAGAACACTGAAGCTTTCTTT.

The V and J genes are TRBV7-2 and TRBJ2-7, with TRBD2 matching 14 bases. From germline, CDR1 is SGHTA and CDR2 FQGNSA. The V gene end was trimmed by 2 bases and the J gene end by 3 bases; junction bases not matched to a gene: 12. This CDR3 has 19 amino acids. The DNA for the CDR3 is TGTGCCAGCAGCTTATCACGACTAGCGGGAGGGTCCCGGCTCTACGAGCAGTACTTC. This translates into CASSLSRLAGGSRLYEQYF.

The sample holds a few counts of this clone. This CDR3 reads CASSLALAGEQETQYF. The CDR3 coding sequence is TGCGCCAGCAGCTTGGCCTTGGCAGGGGAACAAGAGACCCAGTACTTC. This chain joins TRBV5-1 and TRBJ2-5; D is possibly TRBD1 (6 bases). Germline V gives CDR1 SGHRS, CDR2 YFSETQ. The V end was cut by 0 bases, the J end by 2 bases, with 14 bases between. The CDR3 sequence is 16 residues long. Full variable domain (missing parts from reference TRBV5-1 and TRBJ2-5): KAGVTQTPRYLIKTRGQQVTLSCSPISGHRSVSWYQQTPGQGLQFLFEYFSETQRNKGNFPGRFSGRQFSNSRSEMNVSTLELGDSALYLCASSLALAGEQETQYFGPGTRLLVL.

The CDR3 sequence: CASSGPDTGGFQQYF. For the CDR3, the DNA is TGTGCCAGCAGCGGACCCGACACGGGGGGATTTCAGCAGTACTTC. This chain joins TRBV5-5 and TRBJ2-7; 7 bases are a match to TRBD2. V gave up 4 bases and J gave up 8 bases; unmatched junction bases: 15. The CDR3 totals 15 residues. Germline assignment: CDR1 SGHKS and CDR2 YYEKEE (reference sequence).

The sample holds a few counts of this clone. The chain recombines TRBV5-6 with TRBJ2-7, with D unclear. The CDR3 is 12 amino acids. Trimming stripped 2 bases from V and 2 bases from J, with 5 bases between. The germline V gene has CDR1 SGHDT and CDR2 YYEEEE. The CDR3 reads CASSFVPYEQYF. In nucleotides, the CDR3 is TGTGCCAGCAGCTTCGTCCCCTACGAGCAGTACTTC.

V and J are TRBV9 and TRBJ2-7, with D tentatively TRBD1 (6 bases). The CDR3 has 15 amino acids. V gave up 3 bases and J gave up 2 bases, with 15 bases separating them. Germline V gene sequence: CDR1 SGDLS, CDR2 YYNGEE. The CDR3 sequence is CASSGGQSLAYEQYF. The CDR3 nucleotides read TGTGCCAGCAGCGGAGGACAGAGCCTAGCCTACGAGCAGTACTTC.

The J gene is TRBJ1-5, the V gene TRBV2; 8 bases are shared with TRBD1. Germline CDR1 SNHLY, CDR2 FYNNEI. The CDR3 runs to 17 residues. The trim removed 0 bases at V and 3 bases at J, leaving 7 bases unmatched. The CDR3 loop is CASSEALLGQANQPQHF. CDR3 nucleotide sequence: TGTGCCAGCAGTGAAGCGCTATTGGGACAGGCCAATCAGCCCCAGCATTTT.

The V gene is TRBV4-1, the J gene TRBJ1-2; D may be TRBD1 (6 bases). Trimming pared 5 bases from V and 8 bases from J, leaving 18 bases between. CDR3 length equals 14 residues. Germline assignment: CDR1 MGHRA and CDR2 YSYEKL. For the CDR3, the DNA is TGCGCCAGCAGCGTAAGGGAGGGGGGTGGAGGCTACACCTTC. Its protein product is CASSVREGGGGYTF.

The V call is TRBV10-1, the J call TRBJ1-1; D is unresolved. V lost 2 bases and J 8 bases, leaving 12 bases between the germline ends. The germline gives CDR1 WNHNN, CDR2 SYGVQD (reference sequence). CDR3 length equals 13 residues. The CDR3 bases are TGCGCCAGCAGTGAGGTTATAAGCGGGGAAGCTTTCTTT. It codes for CASSEVISGEAFF.

The chain couples TRBV9 to TRBJ2-7; 10 positions match TRBD2. Looked up from germline, CDR1 is SGDLS and CDR2 is YYNGEE. The CDR3 is 16 residues long. V lost 0 bases, J lost 5 bases, and 8 bases stayed unmatched. DNA for the CDR3: TGTGCCAGCAGCGTAGAGGGTTCCGGGACTAGCGACGAGCAGTACTTC. It translates to CASSVEGSGTSDEQYF.

V is TRBV29-1 and J is TRBJ2-1, with 14 bases matching TRBD2. This CDR3 comprises 17 residues. CDR1 is SQVTM, CDR2 ANQGSEA, per germline. V gave up 4 bases and J gave up 3 bases; unmatched junction bases: 8. The CDR3 here is CSVAGLAGGEGYNEQFF. The CDR3, as DNA: TGCAGCGTTGCCGGACTAGCGGGAGGAGAGGGCTACAATGAGCAGTTCTTC.